One sample yielded the 21 T cell receptor beta chains listed below, sequenced in a study of regulatory T cells in long-lasting Graves disease. In building TCR beta libraries, iRepertoire HTBI primers were used together with Arm-PCR of CDR3 regions. TCRdb fed the multiplex PCR reads into MiXCR, producing one record per CDR3 protein. The data contain about 430,000 distinct CDR3 sequences, approximately 16% of them singletons. Time point here: newly diagnosed GD, antithyroid drugs for less than 3 months. Extracted PBMC RNA gave rise to the TCR library. These data are also associated with another study on T cells in Graves' hyperthyroidism and ophthalmopathy.

Sequenced material: peripheral blood mononuclear cells (PBMCs), taken at new diagnosis, from a patient treated with antithyroid drugs. The receptors here all came from a woman aged 40 to 55 with Graves disease.

The chain is built from TRBV9 and TRBJ2-3; weak D call: TRBD1 (5 bases). The V end lost 0 bases, the J end lost 0 bases, and 8 bases lay between the germline ends. This CDR3 is 15 amino acids long. The V gene's germline CDR1 is SGDLS and CDR2 YYNGEE. The CDR3 loop is CASSVATVSTDTQYF. The CDR3 DNA reads as TGTGCCAGCAGCGTAGCGACAGTCAGCACAGATACGCAGTATTTT.

This clonotype has just a few counts. The chain links TRBV4-3 to TRBJ1-3; 7 bases align to TRBD1. The V gene end was trimmed by 0 bases and the J gene end by 4 bases; junction bases not matched to a gene: 6. The V gene's germline CDR1 is LGHNA and CDR2 YSLEER. The CDR3 consists of 16 residues. The CDR3 nucleotides read TGCGCCAGCAGCCAAGAGGGGACAGATGGGGGAAACACCATATATTTT. Translated, it gives CASSQEGTDGGNTIYF.

The chain is built from TRBV28 and TRBJ2-3; 8 bases are shared with TRBD2. V was pared by 4 bases and J by 5 bases, with 11 bases of the junction left unmatched. This CDR3 is 16 amino acids long. Germline V gene lookup returns CDR1 MDHEN and CDR2 SYDVKM. The CDR3 coding sequence is TGTGCCAGCAGTTCAGGTGCGGGAGGATCGTTAGATACGCAGTATTTT. It yields the protein CASSSGAGGSLDTQYF.

The CDR3 reads CASSAGTSGAYNEQFF. The CDR3 coding sequence is TGTGCCAGCAGTGCTGGGACCTCGGGAGCGTACAATGAGCAGTTCTTC. V and J are TRBV27 and TRBJ2-1, with D possibly being TRBD2 (6 bases). The V and J ends lost 5 bases and 4 bases respectively, with 18 bases between them. Per the germline V gene, CDR1 is MNHEY and CDR2 is SMNVEV (reference sequence). The CDR3 is 16 amino acids.

There are many counts of this clonotype. V and J are TRBV14 and TRBJ2-2; D unclear. CDR1 is SGHDN and CDR2 is FVKESK in the germline V gene. The CDR3 runs to 17 residues. Trimming cost V 0 bases and J 0 bases, with 11 bases left between them. DNA of the CDR3: TGTGCCAGCAGCCAAGAGATGGGATATACGAACACCGGGGAGCTGTTTTTT. Amino acid sequence: CASSQEMGYTNTGELFF.

This sequence joins TRBV10-3 and TRBJ2-3, with 13 nucleotides matching TRBD2. The CDR3 runs to 16 residues. CDR1 is ENHRY, CDR2 SYGVKD, per germline. The V and J ends lost 4 bases and 2 bases, in that order; junction bases with no gene match: 3. This chain's CDR3 is CAISGTSGSVTDTQYF. Written as DNA, the CDR3 is TGTGCCATCAGTGGGACTAGCGGGAGTGTCACAGATACGCAGTATTTT.

Comments on this clonotype: Compared with germline, one end of the junction differs, possibly owing to a read error. The chain couples TRBV11-3 to TRBJ2-2; D assignment may be TRBD1 or TRBD2 (5 bases each). The CDR3 runs 15 residues. Per germline, CDR1 SGHNT and CDR2 YENEEA. CDR3 DNA: TGTGCCAGCAGCTTCCAGGGCTCGTCCACCGGGGAGATGTTTTTT. Translating it yields CASSFQGSSTGEMFF.

This clonotype was observed a few times. V and J are TRBV28 and TRBJ1-5; 8 bases align to TRBD1. Trimming removed 7 bases from V and 3 bases from J; junction bases left unmatched: 5. This CDR3 contains 14 residues. Per the germline V gene, CDR1 is MDHEN and CDR2 is SYDVKM. The CDR3 region is CASNPTGANQPQHF. The CDR3 DNA sequence: TGTGCCAGCAACCCGACAGGGGCCAATCAGCCCCAGCATTTT.

The chain carries TRBV7-3 and TRBJ2-1; possible D gene TRBD2, 5 bases. The V end lost 4 bases, the J end lost 6 bases, and 10 bases lay between the germline ends. This CDR3 is built from 13 residues. The V gene's germline CDR1 is SGHTA and CDR2 FQGTGA. The DNA for the CDR3 is TGTGCCAGCAGCTCACTAGTGGCCAATGAGCAGTTCTTC. Residues: CASSSLVANEQFF.

This clonotype is a singleton in its sample. The junction departs from the called germline gene at one end, perhaps through a read error. The V gene is TRBV28, the J gene TRBJ2-7; the D gene could be TRBD1 or TRBD2 (5 bases each). Germline CDR1 is MDHEN and CDR2 is SYDVKM. The CDR3 extends over 13 amino acids. CDR3 nucleotides: TGTGCCAGCAGTTTAAACCTGGGGGACGTCTTAGCCTTC. Translating gives CASSLNLGDVLAF. Drawing the rest from reference TRBV28 and TRBJ2-7, the complete variable domain is DVKVTQSSRYLVKRTGEKVFLECVQDMDHENMFWYRQDPGLGLRLIYFSYDVKMKEKGDIPEGYSVSREKKERFSLILESASTNQTSMYLCASSLNLGDVLAFGPGTRLTVT.

The table lists this clonotype with many counts. This sequence joins TRBV2 and TRBJ1-5; D is uncertain. The CDR3 length is 13 residues. The V gene lost 5 bases and the J gene lost 2 bases, with 7 bases spanning the gap. Germline V lookup: CDR1 SNHLY, CDR2 FYNNEI. The CDR3 DNA reads TGTGCCAGCAGTCGAATAGGCAATCAGCCCCAGCATTTT. This gives the protein CASSRIGNQPQHF.

This clonotype appeared many times. CDR3 sequence (DNA): TGTGCCAGCAGTTTCCCCAAGACAGGCTACTCTGGAAACACCATATATTTT. Translated: CASSFPKTGYSGNTIYF. This sequence joins TRBV12-3 or TRBV12-4 and TRBJ1-3; maybe TRBD1 (6 bases). Trimming left V 3 bases short and J 0 bases short, with 15 bases between. This CDR3 is built from 17 residues.

This clonotype appeared a few times. The chain is built from TRBV18 and TRBJ2-2; 8 bases line up with TRBD1. From germline, CDR1 is KGHSH and CDR2 LQKENI. The CDR3 spans 18 residues. The V segment lost 3 bases and the J segment 6 bases; nucleotides outside the gene matches: 15. The CDR3 spells CASSPDLLGQVGAGELFF. The DNA of the CDR3 is TGTGCCAGCTCACCTGACCTCTTGGGACAGGTGGGCGCCGGGGAGCTGTTTTTT.

This clonotype was counted ten times or more. The rearrangement uses TRBV29-1 and TRBJ1-1; TRBD1 is a possible D gene (5 bases). V lost 5 bases and J 3 bases, leaving 16 bases between the germline ends. CDR3 length: 14 residues. Germline V lookup: CDR1 SQVTM, CDR2 ANQGSEA. DNA for the CDR3: TGCAGCGTTCGCCAGGGCGCGCCGGACACTGAAGCTTTCTTT. Its protein product is CSVRQGAPDTEAFF.

The sample holds many counts of this clonotype. The V call is TRBV28, the J call TRBJ2-7; 9 bases are shared with TRBD1. Germline V gene lookup returns CDR1 MDHEN and CDR2 SYDVKM. There are 17 residues in the CDR3. V gave up 1 base and J gave up 1 base; unmatched junction bases: 8. The CDR3 DNA reads TGTGCCAGCAGTTTATCCGACCCCGGGACAGGGTCCTACGAGCAGTACTTC. Encoded protein: CASSLSDPGTGSYEQYF. The full variable domain, completed using reference TRBV28 and TRBJ2-7, is DVKVTQSSRYLVKRTGEKVFLECVQDMDHENMFWYRQDPGLGLRLIYFSYDVKMKEKGDIPEGYSVSREKKERFSLILESASTNQTSMYLCASSLSDPGTGSYEQYFGPGTRLTVT.

This clonotype occurred many times. The rearrangement links TRBV7-3 to TRBJ2-5; weak D call: TRBD2 (5 bases). Germline values: CDR1 SGHTA, CDR2 FQGTGA. Trimming removed 8 bases at V and 2 bases at J, with 15 bases between. CDR3 length equals 14 residues. In nucleotides, the CDR3 is TGTGCCAGCGGACCTGGAGGTGGTCAAGAGACCCAGTACTTC. Translation: CASGPGGGQETQYF.

This clonotype was seen ten or more times. In nucleotides, the CDR3 is TGCAGTGCAGGGTTATATAGCAATCAGCCCCAGCATTTT. Its protein product is CSAGLYSNQPQHF. The rearrangement joins TRBV20-1 to TRBJ1-5; D ambiguous. Looked up from germline, CDR1 is DFQATT and CDR2 is SNEGSKA (reference sequence). The V end was cut by 6 bases, the J end by 0 bases, with 9 bases between. The CDR3 is made up of 13 amino acids.

The chain is built from TRBV3-1 and TRBJ2-2; unclear D gene. The V gene's germline CDR1 is LGHDT and CDR2 YNNKEL (reference sequence). The CDR3 contains 15 residues. V lost 4 bases and J 4 bases, leaving 13 bases between the germline ends. In nucleotides, the CDR3 is TGTGCCAGCAGCCTGCTCAATACGGCCACCGGGGAGCTGTTTTTT. Translated, it gives CASSLLNTATGELFF.

This clonotype was seen ten or more times. The CDR3 nucleotides are TGTGCCAGCAGCCAAGATTGGCTAGCGGGGACTTACAATGAGCAGTTCTTC. The encoded protein is CASSQDWLAGTYNEQFF. The gene calls are TRBV3-1 and TRBJ2-1; TRBD2 agrees at 9 bases. Germline lookup yields CDR1 LGHDT and CDR2 YNNKEL (reference sequence). V lost 0 bases and J lost 4; bases outside the gene matches: 7. The CDR3 spans 17 residues.

In this sample, this clonotype turned up many times. V is TRBV19 and J is TRBJ2-5, with a possible D match to TRBD1 (5 bases). V was shortened by 6 bases and J by 7 bases, with 18 bases between the two germline ends. This CDR3 is built from 14 residues. Per the germline V gene, CDR1 is LNHDA and CDR2 is SQIVND (reference sequence). The CDR3 sequence: CASSLIIGEGTQYF. In nucleotides, the CDR3 is TGTGCCAGTAGCCTTATTATAGGGGAAGGGACCCAGTACTTC. The variable domain in full, with the rest retrieved from reference TRBV19 and TRBJ2-5, is DGGITQSPKYLFRKEGQNVTLSCEQNLNHDAMYWYRQDPGQGLRLIYYSQIVNDFQKGDIAEGYSVSREKKESFPLTVTSAQKNPTAFYLCASSLIIGEGTQYFGPGTRLLVL.

Only a few counts were recorded for this clonotype. The CDR3 here is CASSIDLWQGAVTGELFF. The CDR3 coding sequence is TGTGCCAGTAGTATAGATCTCTGGCAGGGGGCGGTCACCGGGGAGCTGTTTTTT. The rearrangement links TRBV19 to TRBJ2-2, with TRBD1 matching 8 bases. The CDR3 runs to 18 residues. The V and J ends lost 0 bases and 4 bases, in that order; junction bases with no gene match: 10. CDR1 is LNHDA and CDR2 is SQIVND in the germline V gene (reference sequence).